The 2 T cell receptor beta chains in this list originate from one sample, sequenced in a study of response to subunit inactivated influenza vaccine. TCRdb re-derived calls from the RT-PCR reads in MiXCR, one entry per CDR3 protein. The table lists some 200,000 distinct CDR3 sequences, roughly 12% of them singletons. These data also formed part of another study, on T cells expressing NK-cell markers. That study adds: TCR beta libraries carry UMIs added by 5'RACE template switching.

The starting material was CD8+ T cells sorted from PBMCs, obtained about 11 days after vaccination. Source of these receptors: a man aged 50 to 59 who received an inactivated influenza vaccine.

This clonotype was counted a few times. The rearrangement uses TRBV20-1 and TRBJ2-1; the match to TRBD2 covers 8 bases. Germline V gene lookup returns CDR1 DFQATT and CDR2 SNEGSKA (reference sequence). V was pared by 4 bases and J by 8 bases, with 10 bases of the junction left unmatched. The CDR3 covers 14 residues. The CDR3 protein is CSANSEAGAYEQFF. Here the CDR3 DNA reads TGCAGTGCTAATTCAGAAGCGGGAGCTTATGAGCAGTTCTTC.

The chain recombines TRBV4-3 with TRBJ1-4; 9 nucleotides align to TRBD1. The length of the CDR3 is 15 residues. Unmatched junction bases numbered 6, after V lost 3 bases and J lost 7 bases. Germline CDR1 LGHNA, CDR2 YSLEER. CDR3 residues: CASSQGQGLAEKLFF. In DNA form, the CDR3 reads TGCGCCAGCAGCCAGGGACAGGGCCTGGCTGAAAAACTGTTTTTT.